The 21 T cell receptor beta chains below all came from one sample that was sequenced in a study of cytomegalovirus exposure and HLA in healthy donors. Libraries were prepared by immunoSEQ multiplex PCR; TCRdb keeps only in-frame clonotypes and omits some of them. Of 200,000 to 250,000 clones in the sample, 70% to 90% were seen once. Sequencing was performed on PBMCs. These receptors originate from a woman under 30 in good health and CMV-seronegative.

The chain links TRBV5-1 to TRBJ1-1; no clear D. CDR1 is SGHRS and CDR2 is YFSETQ in the germline V gene. The ends were cut back, 0 bases at V and 1 base at J, with 13 bases in the middle. This CDR3 is built from 16 residues. Here the CDR3 reads CASSLGPVGENTEAFF. In nucleotides, the CDR3 is TGCGCCAGCAGCTTGGGGCCGGTAGGCGAGAACACTGAAGCTTTCTTT.

This sequence joins TRBV5-1 and TRBJ1-6, with 7 bases identical to TRBD1. Looked up from germline, CDR1 is SGHRS and CDR2 is YFSETQ. With V trimmed by 5 bases and J by 5 bases, 4 bases remained unmatched. The CDR3 covers 14 residues. CDR3 nucleotides: TGCGCCAGCAGAATGGGACAGAATAATTCACCCCTCCACTTT. Translation gives CASRMGQNNSPLHF.

The chain joins TRBV28 to TRBJ2-1; D call uncertain. The germline V and J ends were trimmed by 4 bases and 12 bases, with 16 bases remaining between them. Germline V gene data show CDR1 as MDHEN and CDR2 as SYDVKM. The CDR3 consists of 13 residues. CDR3 loop: CASSSESTMRQFF. DNA for the CDR3: TGTGCCAGCAGTTCGGAGAGTACAATGAGGCAGTTCTTC.

The gene calls are TRBV28 and TRBJ1-4; D ambiguous. Trimming removed 7 bases at V and 2 bases at J, with 5 bases between. This CDR3 has 12 amino acids. Per germline, CDR1 MDHEN and CDR2 SYDVKM. CDR3 coding DNA: TGTGCCAGCAAAGGCACTAATGAAAAACTGTTTTTT. Protein sequence: CASKGTNEKLFF.

This clone was found once. V gene TRBV20-1 combines with J gene TRBJ2-7; D is undetermined. The germline V gene encodes CDR1 DFQATT and CDR2 SNEGSKA (reference sequence). V was cut by 6 bases and J by 2 bases, with 5 bases left in between. The CDR3 covers 10 residues. CDR3 sequence (DNA): TGCAGTGCCGCAACCTACGAGCAGTACTTC. It codes for CSAATYEQYF.

V gene TRBV29-1 combines with J gene TRBJ2-7; either TRBD1 or TRBD2 may fit D (5 bases each). Trimming cost V 4 bases and J 7 bases, with 8 bases left between them. This CDR3 is built from 10 residues. In germline, CDR1 is SQVTM, CDR2 ANQGSEA. The CDR3: CSVGGDEQYF. CDR3 DNA: TGCAGCGTTGGAGGGGATGAGCAGTACTTC.

J is TRBJ2-3 and V is TRBV25-1; TRBD1 matches 8 bases. This CDR3 region has 17 residues. The V gene end was trimmed by 3 bases and the J gene end by 2 bases; junction bases not matched to a gene: 10. Germline V gives CDR1 MGHDK, CDR2 SYGVNS. As DNA, the CDR3 is TGTGCCAGCAGTGAGTGGGGGCAGGGGGCCCCCACAGATACGCAGTATTTT. Translating gives CASSEWGQGAPTDTQYF.

This clone was observed once. The J gene is TRBJ2-7, the V gene TRBV5-1, with D possibly being TRBD1 (6 bases). The V gene lost 0 bases and the J gene lost 4 bases, with 11 bases spanning the gap. Germline values: CDR1 SGHRS, CDR2 YFSETQ. CDR3 length: 14 amino acids. The CDR3: CASSLAGVAYEQYF. The CDR3 DNA reads as TGCGCCAGCAGCTTGGCAGGGGTGGCGTACGAGCAGTACTTC.

V usage is TRBV11-2 and J usage is TRBJ2-2; D gene unclear. The CDR3 length is 15 residues. V was clipped by 5 bases and J by 0 bases, with 10 bases between them. Germline assignment: CDR1 SGHAT and CDR2 FQNNGV. The CDR3 DNA reads TGTGCCAGCAGCCCGGCGCCCGCGAACACCGGGGAGCTGTTTTTT. Amino acid sequence: CASSPAPANTGELFF.

The V call is TRBV7-9, the J call TRBJ2-7; TRBD1 matches at 9 bases. With V trimmed by 5 bases and J by 5 bases, 1 base remained unmatched. Looked up from germline, CDR1 is SEHNR and CDR2 is FQNEAQ (reference sequence). This CDR3 contains 12 residues. The CDR3, as DNA: TGTGCCAGCAGCAGGACAGGGGACGAGCAGTACTTC. Its translation is CASSRTGDEQYF.

V gene TRBV5-6 combines with J gene TRBJ2-7, with D perhaps TRBD1 (6 bases). V lost 3 bases, J lost 2 bases, and 9 bases lay in between. Germline CDR1 and CDR2: SGHDT and YYEEEE. The CDR3 totals 13 residues. CDR3 in DNA: TGTGCCAGCAGCTACAGACAGGCCTACGAGCAGTACTTC. Residues: CASSYRQAYEQYF. The complete variable domain, with remaining parts taken from reference TRBV5-6 and TRBJ2-7, reads DAGVTQSPTHLIKTRGQQVTLRCSPKSGHDTVSWYQQALGQGPQFIFQYYEEEERQRGNFPDRFSGHQFPNYSSELNVNALLLGDSALYLCASSYRQAYEQYFGPGTRLTVT.

The gene calls are TRBV6-6 and TRBJ2-1; 11 positions agree with TRBD2. The CDR3 runs 15 residues. The ends lost 0 bases at V and 9 bases at J; junction bases unmatched: 4. The germline V gene has CDR1 MNHNY and CDR2 SVGAGI (reference sequence). In nucleotides, the CDR3 is TGTGCCAGCAGTTACTCTAGCGGGAGGGCAGGTGAGCAGTTCTTC. Amino acids: CASSYSSGRAGEQFF.

The chain couples TRBV28 to TRBJ1-4; D ambiguous. Trimming pared 7 bases from V and 6 bases from J, leaving 12 bases between. The CDR3 is 13 residues long. Germline assignment: CDR1 MDHEN and CDR2 SYDVKM. The CDR3 DNA reads as TGTGCCAGCACGGAGGGAGGAGATGAAAAACTGTTTTTT. Residues: CASTEGGDEKLFF. The full variable domain, with the rest looked up from reference TRBV28 and TRBJ1-4, is DVKVTQSSRYLVKRTGEKVFLECVQDMDHENMFWYRQDPGLGLRLIYFSYDVKMKEKGDIPEGYSVSREKKERFSLILESASTNQTSMYLCASTEGGDEKLFFGSGTQLSVL.

This chain joins TRBV19 and TRBJ2-7; possibly TRBD2 for D (5 bases). The CDR3 covers 13 residues. CDR1 LNHDA and CDR2 SQIVND come from the germline V gene (reference sequence). The V gene lost 3 bases and the J gene lost 5 bases, with 11 bases spanning the gap. The CDR3 spells CASSMGLADEQYF. The CDR3 DNA is TGTGCCAGTAGTATGGGCCTAGCTGACGAGCAGTACTTC.

The chain uses TRBV5-8 and TRBJ2-1, with unresolved D. CDR1 and CDR2 from the germline V gene are SGHTS and YDEGEE. The CDR3 extends over 12 amino acids. Trimming pared 0 bases from V and 5 bases from J, leaving 3 bases between. The CDR3, as DNA: TGTGCCAGCAGCTTGGTCCACAATGAGCAGTTCTTC. Translating it yields CASSLVHNEQFF. Drawing the rest from reference TRBV5-8 and TRBJ2-1, the complete variable domain is EAGVTQSPTHLIKTRGQQATLRCSPISGHTSVYWYQQALGLGLQFLLWYDEGEERNRGNFPPRFSGRQFPNYSSELNVNALELEDSALYLCASSLVHNEQFFGPGTRLTVL.

The chain recombines TRBV10-2 with TRBJ2-7; D remains ambiguous. The CDR3 extends over 15 amino acids. The V gene's germline CDR1 is WSHSY and CDR2 SAAADI. Between the trimmed V and J ends, which lost 4 bases and 6 bases, there was a span of 19 bases. The CDR3 DNA is TGCGCCAGCAGTGTGCGAACGGCCTCCTACTCCGAGCAGTACTTC. Translation: CASSVRTASYSEQYF.

The chain has TRBV23-1 and TRBJ2-5; 7 nucleotides match TRBD1. TRBV23-1 is an open reading frame whose function is uncertain. Trimming took 4 bases from V and 4 from J; bases not matched to a gene: 9. The CDR3 loop spans 15 amino acids. In DNA, the CDR3 is TGCGCCAGCAGTCCCAGACAGGGTTTTCGAGAGACCCAGTACTTC. Its protein product is CASSPRQGFRETQYF.

Written as DNA, the CDR3 is TGTGCCAGCAGGAGACAGGGGATAAGAAAGAACACTGAAGCTTTCTTT. It specifies CASRRQGIRKNTEAFF. The chain joins TRBV2 to TRBJ1-1; 8 bases match TRBD1. The CDR3 covers 16 residues. Germline V gene sequence: CDR1 SNHLY, CDR2 FYNNEI. Unmatched junction bases numbered 10, after V lost 6 bases and J lost 1 base.

The CDR3 DNA sequence: TGTGCCAGCAGCTTGGGTACAGGATGGGCGAATCAGCCCCAGCATTTT. Translation: CASSLGTGWANQPQHF. The rearrangement joins TRBV5-6 to TRBJ1-5, with D possibly being TRBD1 (5 bases). CDR1 is SGHDT, CDR2 YYEEEE, per germline. This CDR3 contains 16 residues. V gave up 0 bases and J gave up 4 bases, with 14 bases separating them.

This clone was detected once. The chain is built from TRBV7-9 and TRBJ1-2; 10 bases agree with TRBD1. Germline CDR1 and CDR2: SEHNR and FQNEAQ (reference sequence). The CDR3 sequence is 14 residues long. With V trimmed by 3 bases and J by 7 bases, 5 bases remained unmatched. In DNA form, the CDR3 reads TGTGCCAGCAGCTTTGGGACAGGGGAAGGTGGCTACACCTTC. This encodes CASSFGTGEGGYTF.

The gene calls are TRBV27 and TRBJ1-2; D is uncertain. Germline V lookup: CDR1 MNHEY, CDR2 SMNVEV (reference sequence). The CDR3 consists of 13 residues. Trimming removed 2 bases at V and 2 bases at J, with 6 bases between. The CDR3 region has the DNA TGTGCCAGCAGTTTACGGGTCAACTATGGCTACACCTTC. Translation: CASSLRVNYGYTF.